Listed here are 11 T cell receptor beta chains from one sample, sequenced in a study of blood T cell repertoires in COVID-19. TCRdb's table, derived via immunoSEQ multiplex PCR, lists solely in-frame clones and lacks some. The repertoire has around 190,000 clones, more than 65% of them found once; the top ten carry roughly 13%. The sequenced material came from peripheral blood. The receptors originated from a human donor in a cohort sampled during active COVID-19.

CDR3 protein: CASSIPGQGAYEQFF. CDR3 nucleotides: TGTGCCAGCAGCATACCGGGACAGGGGGCATATGAGCAGTTCTTC. The chain combines TRBV27 with TRBJ2-1; 12 bases match TRBD1. V gave up 6 bases and J gave up 8 bases; unmatched junction bases: 8. Germline V lookup: CDR1 MNHEY, CDR2 SMNVEV (reference sequence). The CDR3 is 15 residues long.

The V gene is TRBV29-1, the J gene TRBJ2-7; 9 bases align to TRBD1. Trimming removed 3 bases from V and 6 bases from J; junction bases left unmatched: 12. This CDR3 has 15 residues. CDR1 is SQVTM and CDR2 is ANQGSEA in the germline V gene. In nucleotides, the CDR3 is TGCAGCGTTGAGGGACCCGGGACAGGGATCCGCGAGCAGTACTTC. Its translation: CSVEGPGTGIREQYF.

The chain couples TRBV2 to TRBJ2-5, with D tentatively TRBD1 (5 bases). V was shortened by 6 bases and J by 3 bases, with 5 bases between the two germline ends. CDR3 length equals 11 residues. The germline V gene has CDR1 SNHLY and CDR2 FYNNEI. The chain's CDR3 is CASRQEETQYF. CDR3 nucleotide sequence: TGTGCCAGCAGACAGGAAGAGACCCAGTACTTC.

This chain uses TRBV11-3 with TRBJ1-1, with no clear D. The CDR3 extends over 13 amino acids. Germline CDR1 is SGHNT and CDR2 is YENEEA. Trimming left V 5 bases short and J 4 bases short, with 11 bases between. CDR3 sequence: CASSRSGSTEAFF. The CDR3 DNA reads TGTGCCAGCAGCCGATCGGGGAGCACTGAAGCTTTCTTT.

This clone has ten or more counts. The V and J genes are TRBV19 and TRBJ2-7, with a tentative D call TRBD1 (5 bases). The CDR3 contains 13 residues. Trimming took off 6 bases at V and 0 bases at J, with 9 bases between the two ends. Germline assignment: CDR1 LNHDA and CDR2 SQIVND (reference sequence). CDR3 amino acids: CASRLRGSYEQYF. The CDR3 coding sequence is TGTGCCAGTAGATTAAGGGGCTCCTACGAGCAGTACTTC.

This chain links TRBV9 with TRBJ2-1; no clear D. CDR3 length: 11 amino acids. Germline V gene sequence: CDR1 SGDLS, CDR2 YYNGEE. The V gene lost 0 bases and the J gene lost 9 bases, with 4 bases spanning the gap. The CDR3 loop reads CASSVAGEQFF. CDR3 nucleotide sequence: TGTGCCAGCAGCGTAGCGGGTGAGCAGTTCTTC.

A note on this clone: Other DNA sequences of this sample code for an identical CDR3. V is TRBV28 and J is TRBJ2-1; D gene unclear. In germline, CDR1 is MDHEN, CDR2 SYDVKM. The CDR3 consists of 11 residues. Deletions cut 5 bases from V and 6 bases from J, with 5 bases between. For the CDR3, the DNA is TGTGCCAGCAGTCTACTCAATGAGCAGTTCTTC. Its translation: CASSLLNEQFF.

V is TRBV5-5 and J is TRBJ2-7, with TRBD2 matching over 7 bases. The trim removed 0 bases at V and 6 bases at J, leaving 6 bases unmatched. The germline V gene has CDR1 SGHKS and CDR2 YYEKEE (reference sequence). The CDR3 runs 14 residues. The CDR3 loop is CASSLGLAAFEQYF. CDR3 nucleotide sequence: TGTGCCAGCAGCTTGGGGCTAGCGGCATTCGAGCAGTACTTC.

This clone is a singleton in its sample. The chain recombines TRBV5-6 with TRBJ1-1; TRBD1 might be the D (5 bases). Between the trimmed V and J ends, which lost 0 bases and 0 bases, there was a span of 12 bases. Germline V gene sequence: CDR1 SGHDT, CDR2 YYEEEE. The length of the CDR3 is 16 residues. The CDR3 nucleotides are TGTGCCAGCAGCTTGGCCCTCGACAGCTTGAACACTGAAGCTTTCTTT. Amino acid sequence: CASSLALDSLNTEAFF.

This clone appeared a single time. This chain connects TRBV11-2 to TRBJ2-7; D is possibly TRBD2 (7 bases). Germline CDR1 SGHAT, CDR2 FQNNGV. CDR3 size: 17 residues. Trimming cost V 1 base and J 0 bases, with 16 bases left between them. The CDR3 protein is CASSLVTGGGSSYEQYF. CDR3 sequence (DNA): TGTGCCAGCAGCTTAGTAACGGGCGGGGGCAGCTCCTACGAGCAGTACTTC.

The chain is built from TRBV5-1 and TRBJ2-3, with D maybe TRBD1 (5 bases). CDR3 size: 16 residues. Germline V gene lookup returns CDR1 SGHRS and CDR2 YFSETQ. Trimming left V 0 bases short and J 0 bases short, with 11 bases between. This chain's CDR3 is CASSLAWAGSTDTQYF. The CDR3 DNA follows: TGCGCCAGCAGCTTGGCCTGGGCAGGGAGCACAGATACGCAGTATTTT.